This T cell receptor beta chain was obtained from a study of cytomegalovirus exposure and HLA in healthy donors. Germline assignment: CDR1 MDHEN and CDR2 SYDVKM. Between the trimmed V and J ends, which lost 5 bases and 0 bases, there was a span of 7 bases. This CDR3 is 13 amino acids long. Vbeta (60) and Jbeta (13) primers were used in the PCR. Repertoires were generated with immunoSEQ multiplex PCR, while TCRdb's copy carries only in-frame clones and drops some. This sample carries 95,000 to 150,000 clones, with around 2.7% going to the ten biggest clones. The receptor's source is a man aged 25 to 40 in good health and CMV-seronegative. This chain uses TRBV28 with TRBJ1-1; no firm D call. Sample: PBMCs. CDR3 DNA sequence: TGTGCCAGCAGTCCGCGGATGAACACTGAAGCTTTCTTT. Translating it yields CASSPRMNTEAFF.